The rows below give T cell receptor beta chains drawn from one sample of a study of cytomegalovirus exposure and HLA in healthy donors. Profiling relied on immunoSEQ multiplex PCR, and the TCRdb table lists in-frame clones only, not all of them. The data show about 170,000 clones, with around 73% seen just once and approximately 5.6% held by the top ten. What was sequenced was PBMCs. These receptors all stem from a woman in her late teens or twenties in good health and CMV-seropositive. Both conserved end residues are part of each CDR3. The D gene is left open where the match is weak. Expanded clones get a size class; other rows say once, few or many, or leave the size out.

V gene,D gene,clone size,J gene,CDR3 DNA,CDR3 protein
TRBV30,-,-,TRBJ2-4,TGTGCCTCCCCCGAGGGTTACCCGGCCAAAAACATTCAGTACTTC,CASPEGYPAKNIQYF
TRBV10-3,TRBD1,-,TRBJ2-4,TGTGCCATCAGGGAGGACAGGGCGGACATTCAGTACTTC,CAIREDRADIQYF
TRBV2,-,few,TRBJ1-4,TGTGCCAGTGTCCGCGAGGCTAATGAAAAACTGTTTTTT,CASVREANEKLFF
TRBV19,-,-,TRBJ2-2,TGTGCCAGTAGTCTAGACGGGGGAAGCACCGGGGAGCTGTTTTTC,CASSLDGGSTGELFF
TRBV7-2,TRBD1,-,TRBJ1-2,TGTGCCAGCAGCCACGACAGGGGAAAGGATGGCTACACCTTC,CASSHDRGKDGYTF
TRBV6-6,-,-,TRBJ2-1,TGTGCCAGCAGCGCACCGCGCCCCCCATCCTACAATGAGCAGTTCTTC,CASSAPRPPSYNEQFF
TRBV18,-,-,TRBJ2-1,TGTGCCAGCTCACAAGCAGGGGCTGGGGAAGGCAATGAGCAGTTCTTC,CASSQAGAGEGNEQFF
TRBV30,-,-,TRBJ2-1,TGTGCCTGGAGTGGCGACACTTACAATGAGCAGTTCTTC,CAWSGDTYNEQFF
TRBV5-1,TRBD1,-,TRBJ1-2,TGCGCCAGCAGCTTGGGACAGGGTGCTAACTATGGCTACACCTTC,CASSLGQGANYGYTF
TRBV7-9,-,few,TRBJ1-2,TGTTCCAGCAGCAGAAGGAGCTATGGCTACACCTTC,CSSSRRSYGYTF
TRBV4-3,TRBD1,-,TRBJ2-5,TGCGCCAGCAGCCAGGATCCCGGGACAGGGGACGAGACCCAGTACTTC,CASSQDPGTGDETQYF
TRBV7-9,-,-,TRBJ1-2,TGTGCCAGCAGCCTACAGCCGGACTATGGCTACACCTTC,CASSLQPDYGYTF
TRBV7-2,-,-,TRBJ1-1,TGTGCCAGCAGCTTACATGGTCTAGAGATGAACACTGAAGCTTTCTTT,CASSLHGLEMNTEAFF